This T cell receptor beta chain comes out of a study of T cell responses to AZD1222 COVID-19 vaccine. Across the whole study: Pooled in the analysis were second doses at about 4 or about 12 weeks. Broader study findings: Donors skewed white British and female; clonal diversity was possibly underestimated. In all cases, repertoires were sampled only after the peak T cell response.

In regard to this clone: As yet, its antigen is unknown.

The repertoire was sequenced with immunoSEQ multiplex PCR; TCRdb's copy has only in-frame clones and lacks some. This sample yields 110,000 or so clones, of which about 81% are seen a single time; approximately 5% belongs to the top ten. V was shortened by 2 bases and J by 5 bases, with 18 bases between the two germline ends. Germline CDR1 SGHTA, CDR2 FQGTGA. The CDR3 extends over 16 amino acids. The rearrangement joins TRBV7-3 to TRBJ1-1; D not certain. The sequence was obtained from an adult in good health. The specimen comprised peripheral blood, sampled on day 0 of AZD1222 vaccination. DNA for the CDR3: TGTGCCAGCAGCTTATCCCACGCGGACGGTAGGACTGAAGCTTTCTTT. It translates to CASSLSHADGRTEAFF. The full variable domain, with the rest looked up from reference TRBV7-3 and TRBJ1-1, is GAGVSQTPSNKVTEKGKYVELRCDPISGHTALYWYRQSLGQGPEFLIYFQGTGAADDSGLPNDRFFAVRPEGSVSTLKIQRTERGDSAVYLCASSLSHADGRTEAFFGQGTRLTVV.